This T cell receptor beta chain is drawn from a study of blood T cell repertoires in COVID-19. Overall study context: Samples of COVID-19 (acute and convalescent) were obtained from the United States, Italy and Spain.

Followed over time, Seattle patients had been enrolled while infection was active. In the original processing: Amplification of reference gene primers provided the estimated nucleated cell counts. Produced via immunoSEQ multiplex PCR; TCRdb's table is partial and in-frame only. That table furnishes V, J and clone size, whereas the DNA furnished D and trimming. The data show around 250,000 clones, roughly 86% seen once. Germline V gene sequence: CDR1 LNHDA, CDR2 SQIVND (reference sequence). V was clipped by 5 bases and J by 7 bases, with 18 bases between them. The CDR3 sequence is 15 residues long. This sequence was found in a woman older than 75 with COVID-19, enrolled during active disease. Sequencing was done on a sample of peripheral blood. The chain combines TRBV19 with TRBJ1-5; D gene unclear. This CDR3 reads CASSLNREIHQPQHF. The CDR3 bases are TGTGCCAGTAGTCTCAATCGGGAGATCCACCAGCCCCAGCATTTT. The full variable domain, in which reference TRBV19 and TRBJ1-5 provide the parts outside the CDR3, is DGGITQSPKYLFRKEGQNVTLSCEQNLNHDAMYWYRQDPGQGLRLIYYSQIVNDFQKGDIAEGYSVSREKKESFPLTVTSAQKNPTAFYLCASSLNREIHQPQHFGDGTRLSIL.